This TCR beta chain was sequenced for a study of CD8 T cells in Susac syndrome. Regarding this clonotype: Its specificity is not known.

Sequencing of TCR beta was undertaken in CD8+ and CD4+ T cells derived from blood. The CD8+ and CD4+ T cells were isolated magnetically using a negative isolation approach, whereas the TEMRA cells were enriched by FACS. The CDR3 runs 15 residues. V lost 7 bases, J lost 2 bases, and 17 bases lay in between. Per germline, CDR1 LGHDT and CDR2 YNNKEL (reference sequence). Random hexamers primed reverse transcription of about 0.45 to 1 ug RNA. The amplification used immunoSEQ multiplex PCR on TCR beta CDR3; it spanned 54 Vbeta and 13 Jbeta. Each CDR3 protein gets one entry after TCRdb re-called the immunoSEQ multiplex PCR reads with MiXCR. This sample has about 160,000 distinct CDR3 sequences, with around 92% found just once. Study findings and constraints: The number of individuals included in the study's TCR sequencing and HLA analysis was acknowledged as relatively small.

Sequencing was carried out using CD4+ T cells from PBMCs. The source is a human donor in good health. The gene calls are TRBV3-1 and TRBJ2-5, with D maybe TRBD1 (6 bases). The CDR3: CASTPSMTGQETQYF. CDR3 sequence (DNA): TGTGCCAGCACCCCGAGCATGACAGGTCAAGAGACCCAGTACTTC.